Included here is one T cell receptor (beta chain) sequence, with context. This record belongs to a study of cytomegalovirus exposure and HLA in healthy donors. PCR employed 60 Vbeta and 13 Jbeta primers. Some clones are missing from TCRdb's copy, which holds only in-frame ones; the method was immunoSEQ multiplex PCR. Of 55,000 to 65,000 clones listed, more than 75% are singletons. The TCR sequence derives from a male donor in good health and CMV-seronegative. Sequencing was done on a sample of PBMCs.

The CDR3 here is CAIRPPGQGNEQYF. The CDR3 DNA is TGTGCCATCAGACCCCCGGGACAGGGGAATGAGCAGTACTTC. The chain links TRBV10-3 to TRBJ2-7; 10 bases align to TRBD1. CDR3 length equals 14 residues. V shed 6 bases, J shed 7 bases, and the junction held 9 bases outside the gene matches. Germline CDR1 reads ENHRY; CDR2 reads SYGVKD.